This TCR beta chain is from a study of blood T cell repertoires in COVID-19. For the study at large: Material from acute and convalescent COVID-19 was sourced from the United States, Italy and Spain. The analysed material was cDNA or gDNA that came from T cells, B-cell-depleted T cells, or PBMCs.

This CDR3 spans 14 amino acids. Germline V lookup: CDR1 LNHDA, CDR2 SQIVND (reference sequence). Between the trimmed V and J ends, which lost 5 bases and 4 bases, there was a span of 14 bases. Per the authors' pipeline: From reference gene primer amplification, estimates of nucleated cell counts were derived. Assay used: immunoSEQ multiplex PCR; TCRdb lists only in-frame clones, some missing. V, J and clone size derive from that table, while D and trimming were established from the DNA sequence. Here the sample spans 180,000 or so clones, about 89% being singletons. Sequencing used peripheral blood. The sequence was collected from a man between 65 and 80 years old with acute or convalescent COVID-19. The gene calls are TRBV19 and TRBJ1-2; D may be TRBD1 (6 bases). The CDR3 loop is CASSVQQGFYGYTF. The CDR3 DNA follows: TGTGCCAGTAGTGTACAACAGGGTTTCTATGGCTACACCTTC.